This passage covers 28 T cell receptor beta chains from one sample sequenced in a study of cytomegalovirus exposure and HLA in healthy donors. 60 Vbeta and 13 Jbeta primers were used in PCR. Method: immunoSEQ multiplex PCR; TCRdb's copy keeps in-frame clones and lacks some. The sample records 150,000 to 200,000 clones, 75% being singletons. The source material was PBMCs. The receptors come from a woman in her forties or fifties in good health and CMV-seropositive.

The J gene is TRBJ1-1, the V gene TRBV29-1; no firm D call. V gave up 5 bases and J gave up 7 bases, with 17 bases separating them. This CDR3 comprises 13 residues. In germline, CDR1 is SQVTM, CDR2 ANQGSEA. The CDR3, as DNA: TGCAGCGTTAAAGCGGATAGCGACGGTGAAGCTTTCTTT. Translating gives CSVKADSDGEAFF. Looking up the rest from reference TRBV29-1 and TRBJ1-1 gives the full variable domain: SAVISQKPSRDICQRGTSLTIQCQVDSQVTMMFWYRQQPGQSLTLIATANQGSEATYESGFVIDKFPISRPNLTFSTLTVSNMSPEDSSIYLCSVKADSDGEAFFGQGTRLTVV.

The rearrangement joins TRBV27 to TRBJ1-2; D gene unclear. CDR1 and CDR2 (germline): MNHEY, SMNVEV (reference sequence). V shed 0 bases and J shed 4 bases, with 12 bases lying between them. The CDR3 length is 15 residues. The CDR3 is CASSLSVGAAYGYTF. The CDR3 DNA sequence: TGTGCCAGCAGTTTATCAGTAGGAGCAGCCTATGGCTACACCTTC.

V and J are TRBV5-1 and TRBJ1-2; a possible D gene is TRBD1 (5 bases). The V end lost 0 bases, the J end lost 3 bases, and 12 bases lay between the germline ends. The germline V gene has CDR1 SGHRS and CDR2 YFSETQ. The CDR3 spans 15 residues. CDR3 sequence: CASSLGGGPDYGYTF. In nucleotides, the CDR3 is TGCGCCAGCAGCTTGGGCGGGGGACCAGACTATGGCTACACCTTC.

In its sample, this clone was seen many times. One end of the junction varies from germline; a read error may be responsible. The CDR3 bases are TGTTCCAGCAGCCCCGACGGGTACGAGCAGTACTTC. It translates to CSSSPDGYEQYF. The gene calls are TRBV7-9 and TRBJ2-7; D not certain. The CDR3 totals 12 residues. In germline, CDR1 is SEHNR, CDR2 FQNEAQ (reference sequence).

V gene TRBV19 combines with J gene TRBJ1-5; 9 bases line up with TRBD1. V trimming: 6 bases; J trimming: 7 bases; junction bases outside the gene matches: 7. The germline V gene encodes CDR1 LNHDA and CDR2 SQIVND (reference sequence). This CDR3 region has 14 residues. CDR3 in amino acids: CASRPTGGGQPQHF. For the CDR3, the DNA is TGTGCCAGTAGACCTACAGGGGGCGGCCAGCCCCAGCATTTT.

This clone was picked up a small number of times. At the DNA level, this CDR3 is encoded by other sequences in the same sample as well. This sequence joins TRBV9 and TRBJ2-1; TRBD2 matches 12 bases. Trimming at V came to 3 bases and at J to 4 bases, leaving 5 bases not matched to a gene. The CDR3 length is 16 residues. CDR1 and CDR2 from the germline V gene are SGDLS and YYNGEE. In DNA form, the CDR3 reads TGTGCCAGCAGCGGACCTAGCGGGGGGGCTTACAATGAGCAGTTCTTC. Protein product: CASSGPSGGAYNEQFF.

The chain carries TRBV5-6 and TRBJ1-3; no reliable D call. The CDR3 covers 12 residues. Deletions cut 2 bases from V and 4 bases from J, with 4 bases between. CDR1 SGHDT and CDR2 YYEEEE come from the germline V gene. The CDR3 DNA reads as TGTGCCAGCAGCTTTATGGGAAACACCATATATTTT. Translating it yields CASSFMGNTIYF.

The chain is built from TRBV6-5 and TRBJ1-6, with D uncertain. Per germline, CDR1 MNHEY and CDR2 SVGAGI. CDR3 length equals 13 residues. Trimming removed 0 bases from V and 10 bases from J, with 7 bases in between. The CDR3 loop reads CASSYSAGSPLHF. The CDR3, as DNA: TGTGCCAGCAGTTACTCCGCGGGGTCACCCCTCCACTTT.

This clone has a handful of counts. The chain has TRBV5-6 and TRBJ1-6, with 9 bases that match TRBD1. The J segment lost 9 bases and the V segment lost 4 bases, leaving 11 bases of the junction unmatched. CDR3 length: 16 amino acids. Looked up from germline, CDR1 is SGHDT and CDR2 is YYEEEE. Written as DNA, the CDR3 is TGTGCCAGCAGCCTAAAGGACAGGGGAGGTGGTTCACCCCTCCACTTT. Its translation: CASSLKDRGGGSPLHF.

This rearrangement joins TRBV7-6 to TRBJ2-5, with 7 bases fitting TRBD2. Unmatched junction bases numbered 10, after V lost 5 bases and J lost 1 base. The length of the CDR3 is 16 residues. Germline-derived CDR1 and CDR2 are SGHVS and FNYEAQ. The CDR3 DNA is TGTGCCAGCAGCCCAGCGGCTAGCGGCCCCCAAGAGACCCAGTACTTC. It translates to CASSPAASGPQETQYF.

This clone has more than one count but fewer than ten. The CDR3, as DNA: TGTGCCACCCAGAAAGGGGCCAGGGGGCAGGATTCACCCCTCCACTTT. Translation: CATQKGARGQDSPLHF. This chain uses TRBV2 with TRBJ1-6; 8 bases are a match to TRBD1. The CDR3 totals 16 residues. Losses at the gene ends were 10 bases for V and 8 bases for J; bases not matched to a gene: 16. CDR1 is SNHLY and CDR2 is FYNNEI in the germline V gene.

V and J are TRBV5-1 and TRBJ1-2; 7 nucleotides line up with TRBD1. The CDR3 has 17 residues. J lost 4 bases, V lost 2 bases, and 14 bases had no gene match. Germline CDR1 SGHRS, CDR2 YFSETQ. The CDR3 loop is CASSLGGRGGETYGYTF. The CDR3 nucleotides read TGCGCCAGCAGCTTAGGGGGTCGAGGGGGCGAGACCTATGGCTACACCTTC.

The rearrangement links TRBV5-6 to TRBJ2-5, with TRBD1 as a possible D gene (7 bases). Germline loops: CDR1 SGHDT, CDR2 YYEEEE. With 4 bases removed from V and 12 bases from J, the gap between germline ends came to 16 bases. This CDR3 comprises 12 residues. The DNA of the CDR3 is TGTGCCAGCAGCCGACAGGGTTCGGGGGAGTACTTC. It codes for CASSRQGSGEYF.

This clone has a count of ten or more. The V call is TRBV5-6, the J call TRBJ2-6; perhaps TRBD1 as D (6 bases). The germline V gene has CDR1 SGHDT and CDR2 YYEEEE. This CDR3 region has 16 residues. Trimming shortened V by 3 bases and J by 2 bases, and 12 bases separated the two germline ends. CDR3 in amino acids: CASSYVQGTGANVLTF. In nucleotides, the CDR3 is TGTGCCAGCAGCTATGTACAGGGCACTGGGGCCAACGTCCTGACTTTC.

The sample holds a few counts of this clone. This chain uses TRBV5-1 with TRBJ2-2; TRBD1 might be the D (6 bases). This CDR3 is built from 14 residues. V was shortened by 4 bases and J by 4 bases, with 11 bases between the two germline ends. The germline gives CDR1 SGHRS, CDR2 YFSETQ. In nucleotides, the CDR3 is TGCGCCAGCAGCCACAGGGTCGGCACCGGGGAGCTGTTTTTT. Translation gives CASSHRVGTGELFF.

The chain is built from TRBV2 and TRBJ2-5; 16 nucleotides align to TRBD2. Germline CDR1 is SNHLY and CDR2 is FYNNEI. V trimming: 4 bases; J trimming: 5 bases; junction bases outside the gene matches: 7. This CDR3 has 17 amino acids. CDR3 DNA sequence: TGTGCCAGCAGTGCAGGGACTAGCGGGGGGGCAGGGGAGACCCAGTACTTC. Amino acids: CASSAGTSGGAGETQYF.

V usage is TRBV5-6 and J usage is TRBJ1-5; D possibly corresponds to TRBD1 (6 bases). Germline assignment: CDR1 SGHDT and CDR2 YYEEEE. Trimming removed 3 bases from V and 4 bases from J, with 17 bases in between. This CDR3 has 16 residues. CDR3 sequence reads: CASSSRTGTTNQPQHF. In nucleotides, the CDR3 is TGTGCCAGCAGCTCGCGAACCGGGACAACTAATCAGCCCCAGCATTTT.

The rearrangement links TRBV15 to TRBJ1-5; TRBD1 matches at 7 bases. The germline V gene has CDR1 LNHNV and CDR2 YYDKDF (reference sequence). V trimming: 5 bases; J trimming: 3 bases; junction bases outside the gene matches: 4. CDR3 size: 14 residues. The chain's CDR3 is CATSRQGSNQPQHF. The CDR3 region has the DNA TGTGCCACCAGCCGACAGGGTTCCAATCAGCCCCAGCATTTT.

This chain joins TRBV13 and TRBJ2-4; no clear D gene. Germline CDR1 reads PRHDT; CDR2 reads FYEKMQ (reference sequence). The CDR3 is 16 residues long. V lost 3 bases, J lost 1 base, and 13 bases lay in between. CDR3 region: CASSFGSDGAKNIQYF. The CDR3 coding sequence is TGTGCCAGCAGCTTTGGGTCCGACGGGGCCAAAAACATTCAGTACTTC.

This clone occurred once. The CDR3 loop reads CATSREGLNTEAFF. Here the CDR3 DNA reads TGTGCCACCAGCAGAGAGGGCCTGAACACTGAAGCTTTCTTT. This chain joins TRBV15 and TRBJ1-1; D is unclear. The CDR3 has 14 amino acids. Germline V gene sequence: CDR1 LNHNV, CDR2 YYDKDF (reference sequence). The V end was cut by 0 bases, the J end by 0 bases, with 5 bases between.

V gene TRBV14 combines with J gene TRBJ2-2; maybe TRBD1 (6 bases). This CDR3 has 15 residues. The V gene's germline CDR1 is SGHDN and CDR2 FVKESK. V shed 4 bases and J shed 6 bases, with 15 bases lying between them. CDR3 nucleotide sequence: TGTGCCAGCAGCCCAGGACAGCCCTCGCCCGGGGAGCTGTTTTTT. Translating it yields CASSPGQPSPGELFF.

This chain uses TRBV2 with TRBJ1-5; D might be TRBD1 (5 bases). This CDR3 has 14 amino acids. Trimming left V 4 bases short and J 7 bases short, with 14 bases between. Germline V lookup: CDR1 SNHLY, CDR2 FYNNEI. The CDR3 spells CASSASVRAQPQHF. CDR3 nucleotide sequence: TGTGCCAGCAGTGCTTCCGTCAGGGCCCAGCCCCAGCATTTT.

The chain employs TRBV5-1 and TRBJ1-2; D call uncertain. The CDR3 covers 13 residues. V shed 2 bases and J shed 7 bases, with 12 bases lying between them. Germline assignment: CDR1 SGHRS and CDR2 YFSETQ. The CDR3 protein is CASSLDPSGGYTF. The CDR3 nucleotides are TGCGCCAGCAGCTTAGACCCTAGTGGTGGCTACACCTTC.

V and J are TRBV4-2 and TRBJ1-3; D call uncertain. The germline CDR1 and CDR2 sequences are LGHNA and YNFKEQ. Between the trimmed V and J ends, which lost 4 bases and 4 bases, there was a span of 20 bases. This CDR3 is built from 17 residues. This CDR3 reads CASSLDSMAASGNTIYF. CDR3 sequence (DNA): TGTGCCAGCAGCCTAGATAGCATGGCGGCGTCGGGAAACACCATATATTTT.

V is TRBV19 and J is TRBJ2-1, with TRBD2 identical over 8 bases. V was pared by 1 base and J by 9 bases, with 11 bases of the junction left unmatched. Germline CDR1 and CDR2: LNHDA and SQIVND (reference sequence). This CDR3 spans 16 amino acids. This chain's CDR3 is CASSIVGRGAWGEQFF. CDR3 nucleotides: TGTGCCAGTAGTATAGTGGGGCGGGGGGCGTGGGGTGAGCAGTTCTTC.

This clone has just a few counts. The chain couples TRBV7-9 to TRBJ2-2; D perhaps matches TRBD2 (5 bases). Germline values: CDR1 SEHNR, CDR2 FQNEAQ (reference sequence). This CDR3 contains 14 residues. V was clipped by 4 bases and J by 4 bases, with 10 bases between them. The chain's CDR3 is CASSSAGITGELFF. The DNA of the CDR3 is TGTGCCAGCAGCTCCGCCGGGATCACCGGGGAGCTGTTTTTT.

The chain joins TRBV9 to TRBJ1-3, with D unresolved. The CDR3 contains 17 residues. With 8 bases removed from V and 1 base from J, the gap between germline ends came to 22 bases. Germline CDR1 reads SGDLS; CDR2 reads YYNGEE. CDR3 region: CARLPATGLRSGNTIYF. CDR3 in DNA: TGTGCCAGATTACCCGCTACTGGACTTAGATCTGGAAACACCATATATTTT.

This chain joins TRBV5-6 and TRBJ1-2; tentatively, D is TRBD1 (5 bases). Looked up from germline, CDR1 is SGHDT and CDR2 is YYEEEE. V was cut by 4 bases and J by 1 base, with 8 bases left in between. CDR3 size: 13 residues. This CDR3 reads CASSLDNNYGYTF. CDR3 DNA sequence: TGTGCCAGCAGCCTGGACAATAACTATGGCTACACCTTC.